A single sample is the source of the 10 T cell receptor beta chains below, sequenced in a study of T-cell reconstitution after alpha-beta-depleted transplantation in children. TCRbeta library preparation incorporated unique molecular identifiers. One entry per CDR3 protein results from TCRdb running MiXCR on the PCR reads. The data show more than 500,000 distinct CDR3 sequences, over 9.5% seen once. The sequencing used PBMCs, mostly from graft donor cells, collected 180 days after TCRalphabeta/CD19-depleted stem cell transplant. The receptors here all came from a female patient under 10 years old who had a stem cell transplant for aplastic anemia, so the T cells may come from the graft donor.

This clonotype was recorded a few times. V gene TRBV20-1 combines with J gene TRBJ2-1; no firm D call. The CDR3 is 13 residues long. Germline CDR1 is DFQATT and CDR2 is SNEGSKA (reference sequence). The V and J ends lost 2 bases and 2 bases respectively, with 7 bases between them. The CDR3 is CSARFPAYNEQFF. In DNA, the CDR3 is TGCAGTGCTAGATTCCCCGCCTACAATGAGCAGTTCTTC.

This clonotype was observed a handful of times. The chain employs TRBV5-1 and TRBJ2-7; D gene uncertain. The CDR3 spans 14 residues. The germline V gene encodes CDR1 SGHRS and CDR2 YFSETQ. The V end lost 0 bases, the J end lost 2 bases, and 9 bases lay between the germline ends. The CDR3 sequence: CASSLGRSTYEQYF. DNA for the CDR3: TGCGCCAGCAGCTTGGGGAGAAGTACCTACGAGCAGTACTTC.

J is TRBJ1-2 and V is TRBV29-1; no firm D call. Per the germline V gene, CDR1 is SQVTM and CDR2 is ANQGSEA. V lost 3 bases to trimming and J lost 6 bases, with 8 bases between them. The CDR3 covers 11 residues. This chain's CDR3 is CSVDGGHGYTF. The CDR3 bases are TGCAGCGTTGACGGTGGGCATGGCTACACCTTC.

This clonotype was recorded a few times. The gene calls are TRBV7-9 and TRBJ1-5; possibly TRBD1 for D (6 bases). This CDR3 has 17 amino acids. Trimming left V 4 bases short and J 7 bases short, with 23 bases between. CDR1 SEHNR and CDR2 FQNEAQ come from the germline V gene (reference sequence). CDR3 sequence: CASSSPGPGGAWQPQHF. In nucleotides, the CDR3 is TGTGCCAGCAGCTCACCGGGTCCCGGGGGCGCCTGGCAGCCCCAGCATTTT.

The chain links TRBV6-5 to TRBJ1-2; D gene ambiguous. Germline loops: CDR1 MNHEY, CDR2 SVGAGI. The germline V and J ends were trimmed by 1 base and 4 bases, with 19 bases remaining between them. This CDR3 comprises 17 residues. CDR3 coding DNA: TGTGCCAGCAGTTACTGGGGAGGGCCGCGAACGGGCTATGGCTACACCTTC. Its protein is CASSYWGGPRTGYGYTF.

This clonotype was counted ten times or more. This chain links TRBV5-1 with TRBJ2-1, with D tentatively TRBD2 (5 bases). This CDR3 has 13 residues. Germline V gene sequence: CDR1 SGHRS, CDR2 YFSETQ. Between the trimmed V and J ends, which lost 0 bases and 4 bases, there was a span of 5 bases. CDR3 sequence (DNA): TGCGCCAGCAGCTTGGGAGGGTACAATGAGCAGTTCTTC. Amino acids: CASSLGGYNEQFF.

This clonotype was observed many times. This chain joins TRBV18 and TRBJ2-4, with D unclear. V was shortened by 0 bases and J by 6 bases, with 9 bases between the two germline ends. Germline CDR1 is KGHSH and CDR2 is LQKENI. The CDR3 has 14 residues. CDR3 region: CASSPPLRTNIQYF. As DNA, the CDR3 is TGTGCCAGCTCACCACCGTTACGGACAAACATTCAGTACTTC. The whole variable domain, remainder taken from reference TRBV18 and TRBJ2-4, is NAGVMQNPRHLVRRRGQEARLRCSPMKGHSHVYWYRQLPEEGLKFMVYLQKENIIDESGMPKERFSAEFPKEGPSILRIQQVVRGDSAAYFCASSPPLRTNIQYFGAGTRLSVL.

Here the CDR3 DNA reads TGTGCCAGCAGTCCCCGGAGACCTGATTACTCACCCCTCCACTTT. Protein: CASSPRRPDYSPLHF. The chain joins TRBV27 to TRBJ1-6; D gene uncertain. The V end lost 5 bases, the J end lost 10 bases, and 18 bases lay between the germline ends. In germline, CDR1 is MNHEY, CDR2 SMNVEV (reference sequence). CDR3 length equals 15 residues.

The genes are TRBV28 and TRBJ2-2, with 14 bases fitting TRBD2. The trim removed 5 bases at V and 4 bases at J, leaving 9 bases unmatched. The CDR3 totals 18 residues. Germline V gene data show CDR1 as MDHEN and CDR2 as SYDVKM. The CDR3 reads CASSPSGLAGVSTGELFF. In nucleotides, the CDR3 is TGTGCCAGCAGTCCTTCGGGACTAGCGGGAGTAAGCACCGGGGAGCTGTTTTTT.

This clonotype was seen a handful of times. This rearrangement joins TRBV11-2 to TRBJ2-7; TRBD2 aligns across 7 bases. The CDR3 length is 13 residues. In germline, CDR1 is SGHAT, CDR2 FQNNGV. The junction had 6 bases not matched to a gene; V was cut back by 4 bases and J by 6 bases. The CDR3 sequence: CASSSREGREQYV. The CDR3 DNA sequence: TGTGCCAGCAGCTCGAGGGAGGGCCGCGAGCAGTACGTC.